This T cell receptor beta chain was identified during a study of T cells in Graves' hyperthyroidism and ophthalmopathy. Study observations and caveats: Blood also carried most thyroid clonotypes expanded above 0.001.

The source material, RNA transcripts, was used to amplify TCR beta CDR3 regions. The TCR CDR3 was amplified in a first-round RT-PCR using the HTBI primer set. TCRdb reprocessed the multiplex PCR reads via MiXCR and lists one record per CDR3 protein. The data hold 30,000 to 45,000 distinct CDR3 sequences, with 50% to 55% observed a single time. The length of the CDR3 is 13 residues. V lost 3 bases to trimming and J lost 6 bases, with 9 bases between them. CDR1 MGHRA and CDR2 YSYEKL come from the germline V gene. In this sample, this clonotype turned up many times. What it recognizes is unknown. This chain connects TRBV4-1 to TRBJ1-5, with unresolved D. This TCR derives from a man aged 40-55 years with Graves' ophthalmopathy. The source material was blood. The CDR3 DNA reads TGCGCCAGCAGCCATGATCGAGGTCAGCCCCAGCATTTT. It encodes CASSHDRGQPQHF.